The entry that follows covers one T cell receptor (beta chain) sequence. Its specificity is not known. This sample is part of a study of cytomegalovirus exposure and HLA in healthy donors. About the research overall: An early data release held tens of millions of unique TCRs from HLA-typed donors.

The PCR made use of 60 Vbeta and 13 Jbeta primers. TCRdb's table, derived via immunoSEQ multiplex PCR, lists solely in-frame clones and lacks some. The data contain under 150,000 clones, more than 75% of them singletons. Findings of the study overall: CMV serostatus was the only immune exposure information that was available. The majority of CMV-associated TCR beta chains were reported as apparently HLA-restricted in a later analysis.

This CDR3 contains 18 residues. This sequence joins TRBV21-1 and TRBJ2-7; TRBD2 was called by the table and not checked on the DNA. TRBV21-1 is given as a pseudogene. The receptor was derived from a middle-aged woman in good health and CMV-seropositive. Sequenced: PBMCs. CDR3 sequence reads: CASSKVGASGGGRYEQYF. CDR3 DNA: TGTGCCAGCAGCAAAGTCGGAGCTAGCGGGGGAGGTCGGTACGAGCAGTACTTC.